The 11 T cell receptor beta chains listed next were all sequenced from one sample in a study of persistence of HIV-infected CD4 T cells. Sequencing used immunoSEQ version 4 in survey mode. The repertoire was sequenced with immunoSEQ multiplex PCR; TCRdb's copy has only in-frame clones and lacks some. The sample comprises 30,000 or so clones, around 82% of which are singletons, and roughly 0.86% rests with the top ten. Their antigen targets remain unknown. Lysates of CMV-infected fibroblasts at 8 to 10 ug/mL stimulated these cells. Memory cells lacking CD40L and CD69 with high CD45RO were sorted. The source material was CD4+ T cells sorted from PBMCs after approximately 19-hour stimulation, sampled from a patient who received antiretroviral therapy. The receptors derive from an adult man with HIV who was CMV-seropositive.

The rearrangement joins TRBV24-1 to TRBJ1-1; D is unresolved. The CDR3 has 13 amino acids. CDR1 and CDR2 (germline): KGHDR, SFDVKD. V lost 7 bases, J lost 0 bases, and 8 bases lay in between. The chain's CDR3 is CATRESMNTEAFF. CDR3 coding DNA: TGTGCCACCAGAGAGTCGATGAACACTGAAGCTTTCTTT.

The chain links TRBV6-5 to TRBJ1-4, with a weak D call TRBD1 (5 bases). The CDR3 length is 13 residues. Germline-derived CDR1 and CDR2 are MNHEY and SVGAGI. Trimming took 11 bases from V and 2 from J, leaving 12 bases between them. The CDR3 region is CASLRGTNEKLFF. The CDR3 DNA sequence: TGTGCCTCTCTACGGGGGACTAATGAAAAACTGTTTTTT.

This chain's CDR3 is CAISAGVGYTF. CDR3 DNA: TGTGCCATCAGTGCTGGGGTAGGCTACACCTTC. The chain is built from TRBV10-3 and TRBJ1-2; D is ambiguous. Deletions cut 4 bases from V and 8 bases from J, with 8 bases between. The CDR3 is made up of 11 amino acids. Germline V gives CDR1 ENHRY, CDR2 SYGVKD.

This clone was found a few times. The V call is TRBV7-6, the J call TRBJ1-6, with 7 bases identical to TRBD1. Germline V gene sequence: CDR1 SGHVS, CDR2 FNYEAQ. Germline trimming cut 5 bases from V and 9 bases from J; bases unmatched to any gene: 10. The CDR3 has 15 residues. In DNA form, the CDR3 reads TGTGCCAGCAGCCCCCTTGCACAGGGGATTTCACCCCTCCACTTT. Protein product: CASSPLAQGISPLHF.

Here the CDR3 reads CAISEGLAGGHYTQYF. The DNA for the CDR3 is TGTGCCATCAGTGAAGGCTTAGCGGGGGGACACTATACGCAGTATTTT. The chain joins TRBV10-3 to TRBJ2-3, with 10 bases aligning to TRBD2. The CDR3 is made up of 16 amino acids. Trimming at V came to 3 bases and at J to 7 bases, leaving 10 bases not matched to a gene. Germline V gene sequence: CDR1 ENHRY, CDR2 SYGVKD.

This chain uses TRBV7-2 with TRBJ2-7; D is unresolved. Germline CDR1 is SGHTA and CDR2 is FQGNSA. The CDR3 has 15 amino acids. V lost 1 base and J lost 4, with 14 bases in between. CDR3: CASSLVDTEIYEQYF. The CDR3 DNA reads as TGTGCCAGCAGCTTAGTAGACACAGAGATTTACGAGCAGTACTTC. Looking up the rest from reference TRBV7-2 and TRBJ2-7 gives the full variable domain: GAGVSQSPSNKVTEKGKDVELRCDPISGHTALYWYRQSLGQGLEFLIYFQGNSAPDKSGLPSDRFSAERTGGSVSTLTIQRTQQEDSAVYLCASSLVDTEIYEQYFGPGTRLTVT.

This chain links TRBV10-3 with TRBJ2-5, with 10 bases fitting TRBD1. Germline V gene data show CDR1 as ENHRY and CDR2 as SYGVKD. The length of the CDR3 is 13 residues. Trimming cost V 7 bases and J 3 bases; bases outside gene matches: 2. This chain's CDR3 is CAIKGQGEETQYF. For the CDR3, the DNA is TGTGCCATCAAAGGACAGGGGGAAGAGACCCAGTACTTC.

V and J are TRBV6-2 or TRBV6-3 and TRBJ2-7; D may be TRBD1 (6 bases). This CDR3 contains 16 residues. Germline V gene lookup returns CDR1 MNHEY and CDR2 SVGEGT. V was trimmed by 1 base and J by 2 bases, leaving 15 bases between them. CDR3 protein: CASSYFGQSVTYEQYF. CDR3 nucleotides: TGTGCCAGCAGTTACTTTGGACAGTCTGTTACCTACGAGCAGTACTTC.

The gene calls are TRBV6-2 or TRBV6-3 and TRBJ2-5; TRBD2 aligns across 9 bases. This CDR3 has 15 amino acids. The V and J ends lost 6 bases and 2 bases, in that order; junction bases with no gene match: 7. CDR1 MNHEY and CDR2 SVGEGT come from the germline V gene. The CDR3 protein is CASSRIAGEQETQYF. The CDR3 nucleotides read TGTGCCAGCAGCAGAATAGCGGGGGAGCAAGAGACCCAGTACTTC.

The CDR3 DNA sequence: TGTGCCACCCTCTTCCTAGCGGGGGGGAACACAGATACGCAGTATTTT. This sequence encodes CATLFLAGGNTDTQYF. The rearrangement uses TRBV24-1 and TRBJ2-3; TRBD2 matches at 12 bases. The V segment lost 9 bases and the J segment 2 bases; nucleotides outside the gene matches: 8. CDR1 is KGHDR, CDR2 SFDVKD, per germline. The CDR3 covers 16 residues.

The chain uses TRBV6-5 and TRBJ2-2; D uncertain. Germline V CDR1 and CDR2: MNHEY, SVGAGI. This CDR3 spans 13 amino acids. V lost 5 bases to trimming and J lost 5 bases, with 9 bases between them. The CDR3, as DNA: TGTGCCAGCAGTAAACAGATTACCGGGGAGCTGTTTTTT. Its translation is CASSKQITGELFF.